The 17 T cell receptor beta chains listed next were all sequenced from one sample in a study of blood T cells in healthy people across ages. Sample-barcoded 5' priming and a J-beta primer mix drove a second PCR of roughly 6 to 12 cycles. TCRdb re-called the 5' RACE reads through MiXCR, storing one row per CDR3 protein. The profile shows around 1.7 million distinct CDR3 sequences, 28% of them singletons. Input material: blood. The receptors originated from a woman aged 25 to 45 in good health.

Ten or more counts support this clonotype. J is TRBJ2-5 and V is TRBV24-1; a possible D gene is TRBD2 (6 bases). V lost 4 bases and J 2 bases, leaving 13 bases between the germline ends. This CDR3 region has 15 residues. The germline CDR1 and CDR2 sequences are KGHDR and SFDVKD. CDR3 sequence (DNA): TGTGCCACCAGTGACCCGACTAGGGCACAAGAGACCCAGTACTTC. It yields the protein CATSDPTRAQETQYF.

The CDR3 DNA sequence: TGTGCCACCAGACAGGGGGTTAAAGATACGCAGTATTTT. Translation: CATRQGVKDTQYF. This chain uses TRBV24-1 with TRBJ2-3; 8 nucleotides match TRBD1. CDR3 length equals 13 residues. V shed 7 bases, J shed 5 bases, and the junction held 4 bases outside the gene matches. The germline gives CDR1 KGHDR, CDR2 SFDVKD.

The chain carries TRBV18 and TRBJ2-2, with TRBD1 matching over 11 bases. CDR1 is KGHSH and CDR2 is LQKENI in the germline V gene. The J segment lost 6 bases and the V segment lost 4 bases, leaving 7 bases of the junction unmatched. The CDR3 has 16 residues. The CDR3: CASSLQGQGASGELFF. The CDR3 coding sequence is TGTGCCAGCTCACTTCAAGGACAGGGGGCCTCCGGGGAGCTGTTTTTT.

The rearrangement joins TRBV9 to TRBJ2-7, with 7 positions matching TRBD2. Losses at the gene ends were 5 bases for V and 2 bases for J; bases not matched to a gene: 4. Germline V gene data show CDR1 as SGDLS and CDR2 as YYNGEE. The CDR3 consists of 13 residues. Here the CDR3 reads CASRETSTYEQYF. The CDR3 nucleotides read TGTGCCAGCAGAGAGACTAGCACCTACGAGCAGTACTTC.

V is TRBV7-3 and J is TRBJ2-1, with 8 positions matching TRBD2. V shed 5 bases and J 0 bases; nucleotides not matched to a gene: 9. The CDR3 length is 17 residues. CDR1 is SGHTA and CDR2 is FQGTGA in the germline V gene. The CDR3 DNA reads TGTGCCAGCAGCCGGGGGGGAGCGGCGAGCTCCTACAATGAGCAGTTCTTC. It yields the protein CASSRGGAASSYNEQFF.

This rearrangement joins TRBV25-1 to TRBJ1-4, with D maybe TRBD1 (6 bases). The CDR3 is made up of 14 amino acids. The V end was cut by 4 bases, the J end by 4 bases, with 10 bases between. Per the germline V gene, CDR1 is MGHDK and CDR2 is SYGVNS. This chain's CDR3 is CASSGSQGNEKLFF. DNA of the CDR3: TGTGCCAGCAGTGGCTCACAGGGTAATGAAAAACTGTTTTTT. Combining the CDR3 with reference TRBV25-1 and TRBJ1-4 gives the whole variable domain EADIYQTPRYLVIGTGKKITLECSQTMGHDKMYWYQQDPGMELHLIHYSYGVNSTEKGDLSSESTVSRIRTEHFPLTLESARPSHTSQYLCASSGSQGNEKLFFGSGTQLSVL.

Details on this clonotype: A single base separates this from a much larger clone, so it may be a read error. The V gene is TRBV5-5, the J gene TRBJ2-6; D might be TRBD1 (5 bases). V was pared by 4 bases and J by 0 bases, with 11 bases between. The CDR3 covers 16 residues. Germline CDR1 is SGHKS and CDR2 is YYEKEE (reference sequence). DNA of the CDR3: TGTGCCAGCAGCCCTTTCAGGGTCTCTGGGGCCAACGTCCTGACTTTC. Amino acids: CASSPFRVSGANVLTF.

This clonotype was observed many times. The chain joins TRBV10-3 to TRBJ2-3, with 8 bases matching TRBD2. CDR1 ENHRY and CDR2 SYGVKD come from the germline V gene. J lost 4 bases, V lost 4 bases, and 4 bases had no gene match. This CDR3 spans 14 amino acids. The CDR3 loop reads CAISASGGSDTQYF. The CDR3 nucleotides are TGTGCCATCAGTGCGAGCGGGGGTTCAGATACGCAGTATTTT.

This clonotype showed up many times. The genes are TRBV10-2 and TRBJ2-5; TRBD1 agrees at 7 bases. The CDR3 has 15 residues. The J segment lost 1 base and the V segment lost 2 bases, leaving 4 bases of the junction unmatched. Germline-derived CDR1 and CDR2 are WSHSY and SAAADI. CDR3 sequence (DNA): TGCGCCAGCAGTGAGACCGGGACAGCCCAAGAGACCCAGTACTTC. As protein: CASSETGTAQETQYF.

This clonotype occurred many times. This chain links TRBV29-1 with TRBJ2-7; 7 nucleotides align to TRBD1. The V and J ends lost 0 bases and 1 base, in that order; junction bases with no gene match: 3. The CDR3 is made up of 14 amino acids. In germline, CDR1 is SQVTM, CDR2 ANQGSEA. The CDR3 loop reads CSVEDPGQSYEQYF. The CDR3 DNA reads TGCAGCGTTGAAGATCCGGGACAGTCCTACGAGCAGTACTTC.

The chain combines TRBV24-1 with TRBJ2-2, with 9 bases fitting TRBD1. The CDR3 is 15 amino acids. V shed 4 bases and J 4 bases; nucleotides not matched to a gene: 3. Germline V CDR1 and CDR2: KGHDR, SFDVKD. CDR3 amino acids: CATSEGQGATGELFF. The CDR3 nucleotides are TGTGCCACCAGTGAGGGACAGGGCGCCACCGGGGAGCTGTTTTTT.

This clonotype was seen more than once but under ten times. This chain connects TRBV12-3 or TRBV12-4 to TRBJ2-1; D perhaps matches TRBD2 (5 bases). The germline V and J ends were trimmed by 1 base and 5 bases, with 12 bases remaining between them. This CDR3 is 15 amino acids long. CDR3 residues: CASSLGLAPDNEQFF. The CDR3 nucleotides are TGTGCCAGCAGTTTAGGGCTAGCCCCGGACAATGAGCAGTTCTTC.

DNA for the CDR3: TGCAGTGCTAGATCCAGGGAAGGCGAAAAACTGTTTTTT. It is translated as CSARSREGEKLFF. V gene TRBV20-1 combines with J gene TRBJ1-4; weak D call: TRBD1 (5 bases). Germline V gene sequence: CDR1 DFQATT, CDR2 SNEGSKA (reference sequence). CDR3 length: 13 residues. V was trimmed by 2 bases and J by 8 bases, leaving 12 bases between them.

The chain is built from TRBV7-9 and TRBJ1-6, with 10 positions matching TRBD1. The CDR3 sequence is 18 residues long. CDR1 and CDR2 from the germline V gene are SEHNR and FQNEAQ (reference sequence). J was trimmed by 0 bases and V by 4 bases; bases with no gene match: 6. The CDR3 region is CASSWRGQGSSYNSPLHF. The CDR3 nucleotides read TGTGCCAGCAGCTGGAGGGGACAGGGGAGCTCCTATAATTCACCCCTCCACTTT.

The rearrangement links TRBV7-9 to TRBJ2-2; TRBD1 or TRBD2 may be the D gene (5 bases each). Germline CDR1 is SEHNR and CDR2 is FQNEAQ (reference sequence). This CDR3 is built from 15 residues. Deletions cut 5 bases from V and 5 bases from J, with 15 bases between. The CDR3 sequence is CASSRDGEPTGELFF. The CDR3 region has the DNA TGTGCCAGCAGCAGGGACGGAGAACCGACCGGGGAGCTGTTTTTT.

The chain joins TRBV12-3 or TRBV12-4 to TRBJ2-1; 7 nucleotides align to TRBD1. The CDR3 consists of 15 residues. Unmatched junction bases numbered 10, after V lost 6 bases and J lost 5 bases. DNA for the CDR3: TGTGCCAGCAGGCCGAGCGAAGGGGGCCACAATGAGCAGTTCTTC. This sequence encodes CASRPSEGGHNEQFF.

V gene TRBV9 combines with J gene TRBJ2-2; no definite D call. V was shortened by 4 bases and J by 1 base, with 14 bases between the two germline ends. This CDR3 has 16 residues. Germline V gene lookup returns CDR1 SGDLS and CDR2 YYNGEE. This CDR3 is CASSPRAVLNTGELFF. The CDR3 nucleotides are TGTGCCAGCAGCCCCCGGGCCGTTTTGAACACCGGGGAGCTGTTTTTT.